These T cell receptor beta chains were read from a single sample in a study of blood T cells in healthy people across ages. TCRdb re-called the 5' RACE reads with MiXCR, one entry per CDR3 protein. The sample consists of over a million distinct CDR3 sequences, 35% to 50% of them appearing once. The sample consisted of blood. All receptors derive from a woman aged 55-69 years in good health. CDR3s include the opening cysteine and the closing phenylalanine or tryptophan. The D gene is left open where the match is weak. Size is omitted from some rows. Given values are once, few, many or a class for expanded clones.

D: TRBD1
size: NA
V: TRBV5-1
J: TRBJ1-4
DNA: TGCGCCAGCAGAGGGGACAGCTATAATGAAAAACTGTTTTTT
CDR3: CASRGDSYNEKLFF

D: TRBD2
size: NA
V: TRBV5-6
J: TRBJ2-7
DNA: TGTGCCAGCAGCGAATCCGTAGCGGGAGGCTACAATGAGCAGTACTTC
CDR3: CASSESVAGGYNEQYF

D: TRBD2
size: few
V: TRBV7-3
J: TRBJ2-1
DNA: TGTGCCAGCAGCTTAAAACTAGCGGGTGAGCAGTTCTTC
CDR3: CASSLKLAGEQFF

D: NA
size: NA
V: TRBV20-1
J: TRBJ2-7
DNA: TGCAGTGCTACCACCTCAAACGAGCAGTACTTC
CDR3: CSATTSNEQYF

D: TRBD2
size: NA
V: TRBV7-9
J: TRBJ2-1
DNA: TGTGCCAGCAGCTTGTTTAGCGGGGGGGCCAGAATAAATGAGCAGTTCTTC
CDR3: CASSLFSGGARINEQFF

D: NA
size: NA
V: TRBV12-3/TRBV12-4
J: TRBJ2-1
DNA: TGTGCCAGCAGTTCCCATGTAAGCTCCTACAATGAGCAGTTCTTC
CDR3: CASSSHVSSYNEQFF

D: TRBD2
size: many
V: TRBV5-1
J: TRBJ2-5
DNA: TGCGCCAGCAGCCAAGGACTAGCGGGAGTGCAAGAGACCCAGTACTTC
CDR3: CASSQGLAGVQETQYF

D: TRBD1
size: NA
V: TRBV28
J: TRBJ2-3
DNA: TGTGCCAGCAGTTCATACACAGGGGGCGAGTTCGCAGATACGCAGTATTTT
CDR3: CASSSYTGGEFADTQYF

D: NA
size: NA
V: TRBV20-1
J: TRBJ1-5
DNA: TGCAGTGCCGCCTCCACTAGCAATCAGCCCCAGCATTTT
CDR3: CSAASTSNQPQHF

D: NA
size: NA
V: TRBV4-1
J: TRBJ2-7
DNA: TGCGCCAGCAACCAAGAACGGACTACCTACGAGCAGTACTTC
CDR3: CASNQERTTYEQYF

D: TRBD2
size: once
V: TRBV28
J: TRBJ2-5
DNA: TGTGCCAGCAGTTTATTGTCTAGCGGGGATCAAGAGACCCAGTACTTC
CDR3: CASSLLSSGDQETQYF

D: NA
size: NA
V: TRBV29-1
J: TRBJ1-5
DNA: TGCAGCATCAAGACAGGTCTTAATCAGCCCCAGCATTTT
CDR3: CSIKTGLNQPQHF

D: NA
size: NA
V: TRBV20-1
J: TRBJ2-1
DNA: TGCAGTGCTAGGACAGGGAGGGATCACAATGAGCAGTTCTTC
CDR3: CSARTGRDHNEQFF

D: NA
size: few
V: TRBV5-1
J: TRBJ2-1
DNA: TGCGCCAGCAGCTTGTCCGGGACTGTTTCCTACAATGAGCAGTTCTTC
CDR3: CASSLSGTVSYNEQFF

D: TRBD1
size: NA
V: TRBV6-5
J: TRBJ2-5
DNA: TGTGCCAGCAGCCCCCGACAGGGATGGGAGACCCAGTACTTC
CDR3: CASSPRQGWETQYF

D: NA
size: NA
V: TRBV20-1
J: TRBJ1-4
DNA: TGCAGTGCTAGAAAGGGCGGGAATGAAAAACTGTTTTTT
CDR3: CSARKGGNEKLFF

D: NA
size: NA
V: TRBV7-3
J: TRBJ2-7
DNA: TGTGCCAGCAGCTTATGGGGTGGAAGTGACAATGAGCAGTACTTC
CDR3: CASSLWGGSDNEQYF

D: NA
size: few
V: TRBV9
J: TRBJ2-5
DNA: TGTGCCAGCAGCGTAGCACCAGGGTCTGGGGAGACCCAGTACTTC
CDR3: CASSVAPGSGETQYF

D: TRBD1
size: NA
V: TRBV2
J: TRBJ1-5
DNA: TGTGCCAGCAGACAAGACAGGGGGGGCAATCAGCCCCAGCATTTT
CDR3: CASRQDRGGNQPQHF

D: TRBD1
size: few
V: TRBV29-1
J: TRBJ1-2
DNA: TGCAGCGTTGTGGGGGGAGGCAACAGGGGTTCCAACTATGGCTACACCTTC
CDR3: CSVVGGGNRGSNYGYTF

D: TRBD1
size: NA
V: TRBV6-1
J: TRBJ2-7
DNA: TGTGCCAGCACCCAGCTTCAGGGGGTTCGATACGAGCAGTACTTC
CDR3: CASTQLQGVRYEQYF

D: TRBD1
size: NA
V: TRBV20-1
J: TRBJ2-4
DNA: TGCAGTGCAGAGACAGGGATGGCCAAAAACATTCAGTACTTC
CDR3: CSAETGMAKNIQYF

D: NA
size: few
V: TRBV27
J: TRBJ1-6
DNA: TGTGCCAGCAGTGCCTCAGAGAGCTCCTATAATTCACCCCTCCACTTT
CDR3: CASSASESSYNSPLHF

D: NA
size: NA
V: TRBV6-2/TRBV6-3
J: TRBJ2-1
DNA: TGTGCCAGCGGACGAGGGAGCTCCTACAATGCGCAGTTCTTC
CDR3: CASGRGSSYNAQFF

D: NA
size: NA
V: TRBV5-1
J: TRBJ1-2
DNA: TGCGCCAGCAGCTCAGGCCCGGCGGAAAACTATGGCTACACCTTC
CDR3: CASSSGPAENYGYTF

D: NA
size: NA
V: TRBV10-3
J: TRBJ1-2
DNA: TGTGCCATCAGTGGGGGGTTTAACTATGGCTACACCTTC
CDR3: CAISGGFNYGYTF

D: TRBD1
size: NA
V: TRBV6-6
J: TRBJ1-5
DNA: TGTGCCAGCAGCAGGGGAGACAGGGCCCAGCCCCAGCATTTT
CDR3: CASSRGDRAQPQHF

D: NA
size: few
V: TRBV2
J: TRBJ2-1
DNA: TGTGCCAGCAGTGAAGGAGGGAATGAGCAGTTCTTC
CDR3: CASSEGGNEQFF

D: NA
size: few
V: TRBV10-2
J: TRBJ1-2
DNA: TGCGCCAGCAGTGCGGATTACTATGGCTACACCTTC
CDR3: CASSADYYGYTF

D: NA
size: NA
V: TRBV4-1
J: TRBJ1-2
DNA: TGCGCCAGCAGCCAAGCCCCGACTCAAAGAGGAGGCTACACCTTC
CDR3: CASSQAPTQRGGYTF

D: TRBD2
size: NA
V: TRBV11-2
J: TRBJ2-7
DNA: TGTGCCAGCAGAGGGCGGGAGGGCCTCTACGAGCAGTACTTC
CDR3: CASRGREGLYEQYF

D: NA
size: few
V: TRBV27
J: TRBJ2-5
DNA: TGTGCCAGCAGTCTCCAGCCGGAGGGCGGGGAGCAGTACTTC
CDR3: CASSLQPEGGEQYF

D: TRBD1
size: NA
V: TRBV28
J: TRBJ2-5
DNA: TGTGCCAGCAGTTACACAGGACAGGGGGAGACCCAGTACTTC
CDR3: CASSYTGQGETQYF

D: NA
size: NA
V: TRBV28
J: TRBJ1-5
DNA: TGTGCCAGCAAGGGCCGGCAGCTCGGTATAACTCCCCAGCATTTT
CDR3: CASKGRQLGITPQHF

D: TRBD2
size: NA
V: TRBV27
J: TRBJ2-7
DNA: TGTGCCAGCAGACCGACTAGCGGGTACAATGAGCAGTACTTC
CDR3: CASRPTSGYNEQYF

D: NA
size: NA
V: TRBV12-3/TRBV12-4
J: TRBJ2-1
DNA: TGTGCCAGCGCCTCATACAATGAGCAGTTCTTC
CDR3: CASASYNEQFF

D: NA
size: NA
V: TRBV24-1
J: TRBJ2-1
DNA: TGTGCCACCAGTGATTTGGGGGGTGGGGAGCAGTTCTTC
CDR3: CATSDLGGGEQFF

D: TRBD1
size: few
V: TRBV29-1
J: TRBJ2-1
DNA: TGCAGCGTTGAAAGATGGGACAGTTACTCCTACAATGAGCAGTTCTTC
CDR3: CSVERWDSYSYNEQFF

D: NA
size: few
V: TRBV13
J: TRBJ1-1
DNA: TGTGCCAGCAGCTTAGGCCGGCAGAACACTGAAGCTTTCTTT
CDR3: CASSLGRQNTEAFF

D: TRBD2
size: NA
V: TRBV9
J: TRBJ2-1
DNA: TGTGCCAGCAGCCCACGGACTAGCGGAGGGGATGAGCAGTTCTTC
CDR3: CASSPRTSGGDEQFF

D: TRBD1
size: few
V: TRBV12-3/TRBV12-4
J: TRBJ1-4
DNA: TGTGCCAGCAGTTATCGACAGGGAACTAATGAAAAACTGTTTTTT
CDR3: CASSYRQGTNEKLFF

D: TRBD2
size: NA
V: TRBV12-3/TRBV12-4
J: TRBJ2-7
DNA: TGTGCCAGCAGGATAACCGGGACTAGCGGGAGGAGGGGGTACGAGCAGTACTTC
CDR3: CASRITGTSGRRGYEQYF

D: NA
size: NA
V: TRBV20-1
J: TRBJ2-7
DNA: TGCAGTGCTAGCGGGCAGGGGGGAGGTTACGAGCAGTACTTC
CDR3: CSASGQGGGYEQYF

D: TRBD2
size: few
V: TRBV29-1
J: TRBJ2-1
DNA: TGCAGCGTTGGGGAGGGACCTAGCGGGAGTTACAATGAGCAGTTCTTC
CDR3: CSVGEGPSGSYNEQFF

D: TRBD2
size: NA
V: TRBV11-3
J: TRBJ2-5
DNA: TGTGCCAGCAGCCGGAGATCCGGGACTAGGATCTATGAGCAGTACTTC
CDR3: CASSRRSGTRIYEQYF

D: TRBD2
size: once
V: TRBV5-1
J: TRBJ2-1
DNA: TGCGCCAGCAGCTCTGCACGACTAGCGGGAGGGCAACATTACAATGAGCAGTTCTTC
CDR3: CASSSARLAGGQHYNEQFF

D: NA
size: NA
V: TRBV27
J: TRBJ2-7
DNA: TGTGCCAGCAGTCCCGGGACTGCGAGGTACGAGCAGTACTTC
CDR3: CASSPGTARYEQYF

D: NA
size: NA
V: TRBV20-1
J: TRBJ2-7
DNA: TGCAGTGCTACGATCCGACAGGCTAGCTCCCACGAGCAGTACTTC
CDR3: CSATIRQASSHEQYF

D: NA
size: NA
V: TRBV6-2/TRBV6-3
J: TRBJ2-6
DNA: TGTGCCAGCAGTACCCGTCGGAGCTCTGGGGCCAACGTCCTGACTTTC
CDR3: CASSTRRSSGANVLTF

D: NA
size: few
V: TRBV20-1
J: TRBJ2-4
DNA: TGCAGTGCCTTCGGGACTTACCCTTTTAAAAACATTCAGTACTTC
CDR3: CSAFGTYPFKNIQYF

D: TRBD2
size: NA
V: TRBV24-1
J: TRBJ2-7
DNA: TGTGCCACCAGTGAGACCGTCGGGACTAGCGTTCTCTACGAGCAGTACTTC
CDR3: CATSETVGTSVLYEQYF

D: TRBD2
size: NA
V: TRBV5-1
J: TRBJ2-3
DNA: TGCGCCAGCGGGTTCCTAGCGGCAACAGATACGCAGTATTTT
CDR3: CASGFLAATDTQYF

D: NA
size: NA
V: TRBV12-3/TRBV12-4
J: TRBJ2-1
DNA: TGTGCCAGCGCACTACAACCTCTTTACAATGAGCAGTTCTTC
CDR3: CASALQPLYNEQFF

D: NA
size: few
V: TRBV6-5
J: TRBJ2-7
DNA: TGTGCCAGCAGGGGCGGGGACAGACTAATGGACGAGCAGTACTTC
CDR3: CASRGGDRLMDEQYF

D: TRBD1
size: few
V: TRBV4-1
J: TRBJ1-5
DNA: TGCGCCAGCAGCCAAGAATCCCTTGGACAGGGGAATCAGCCCCAGCATTTT
CDR3: CASSQESLGQGNQPQHF